This TCR beta chain was sequenced for a study of cytomegalovirus exposure and HLA in healthy donors. Across the whole study: Previous work identified roughly 120 million unique TCR beta sequences from about 179 million T cells. General observations from the study: With further analysis later on, most CMV-associated TCR beta chains appeared HLA-restricted. At a 0.05 false discovery rate, a later analysis found some 17,000 TCR beta sequences to be associated with HLA alleles.

The PCR used 60 Vbeta and 13 Jbeta primers. Profiling relied on immunoSEQ multiplex PCR, and the TCRdb table lists in-frame clones only, not all of them. The sample has about 130,000 clones; about 73% are singletons. This clone was picked up a small number of times. Antigen unknown. Germline CDR1 MDHEN, CDR2 SYDVKM. The trim removed 2 bases at V and 6 bases at J, leaving 8 bases unmatched. The CDR3 loop spans 16 amino acids. The V call is TRBV28, the J call TRBJ1-4, with TRBD1 matching 8 bases. This clonotype was obtained from a woman aged 55-75 years in good health and CMV-seropositive. The source material was PBMCs. This chain's CDR3 is CASSLLSGGGDEKLFF. CDR3 sequence (DNA): TGTGCCAGCAGTTTACTTTCAGGGGGCGGCGATGAAAAACTGTTTTTT.